This section outlines one T cell receptor (beta chain) sequence together with its context. As yet, its antigen is unknown. Clones were read by immunoSEQ multiplex PCR, and TCRdb kept only the in-frame ones, dropping some. The sample has some 59,000 clones; approximately 80% are singletons. The sample originates from a study of OX40 agonist ivuxolimab in advanced cancers. The overall study: Enrolled patients in dose escalation had cancers that were hepatocellular carcinoma, melanoma, renal cell or head and neck cancer.

Study findings and constraints: Both blood CD4+ and CD8+ T cells showed clonal growth by week 6 at 0.1 to 3.0 mg/kg.

V lost 4 bases, J lost 3 bases, and 3 bases stayed unmatched. There are 14 residues in the CDR3. Looked up from germline, CDR1 is LNHDA and CDR2 is SQIVND (reference sequence). The chain has TRBV19 and TRBJ1-2; 9 bases fit TRBD1. The source of this sequence is an adult with an advanced solid tumor such as melanoma, head and neck, liver or kidney cancer. The starting material was CD4+ or CD8+ T cells sorted from blood, obtained in a trial of the OX40 agonist ivuxolimab. The CDR3 DNA reads as TGTGCCAGTAGTAAGACAGGGGGTGACTATGGCTACACCTTC. Translation: CASSKTGGDYGYTF.